The TCR beta chain under discussion was sequenced for a study of blood T cell repertoires in COVID-19. Looking at the study overall: The study drew acute and convalescent COVID-19 samples from the United States, Italy and Spain. PBMCs, B-cell-depleted T cells, or T cells were the source of the cDNA or gDNA that made up the material.

The germline gives CDR1 SGHAT, CDR2 FQNNGV. The CDR3 runs to 16 residues. J gave up 7 bases and V 1 base, and 8 bases lay outside the gene matches. The authors' processing: Estimation of nucleated cell counts was performed using reference gene primer amplification. TCRdb's copy holds only in-frame clones and misses some; the assay was immunoSEQ multiplex PCR. V and J calls and clone size are as listed in that table; D and trimming were resolved from the DNA. Here the sample spans 190,000 or so clones, 70% to 80% being singletons. The receptor was isolated from a man aged 50 to 59 who had recovered from COVID-19. V and J are TRBV11-2 and TRBJ2-3, with 10 bases that match TRBD2. Sequencing used peripheral blood. In DNA form, the CDR3 reads TGTGCCAGCAGCTTAGCCCGGGCTAGCGGGAGTTATACGCAGTATTTT. This gives the protein CASSLARASGSYTQYF.